The 5 T cell receptor beta chains presented below share a single source sample, sequenced in a study of blood T cell repertoires in COVID-19. Sequencing was performed with immunoSEQ multiplex PCR; in TCRdb, only in-frame clones are kept and a portion is missing. The sample lists about 220,000 clones, 75% to 90% occurring once. Sequenced material: peripheral blood. These receptor sequences come from a woman in her seventies with COVID-19, enrolled during active disease.

The CDR3 DNA reads TGCGCCAGCAGCTTGGGAGGGACAGGGGGAAATGAGCAGTTCTTC. Its protein product is CASSLGGTGGNEQFF. The chain links TRBV5-1 to TRBJ2-1, with 11 bases aligning to TRBD1. Germline CDR1 SGHRS, CDR2 YFSETQ. V was pared by 0 bases and J by 7 bases, with 3 bases of the junction left unmatched. The CDR3 extends over 15 amino acids. Full variable domain (rest looked up from reference TRBV5-1 and TRBJ2-1): KAGVTQTPRYLIKTRGQQVTLSCSPISGHRSVSWYQQTPGQGLQFLFEYFSETQRNKGNFPGRFSGRQFSNSRSEMNVSTLELGDSALYLCASSLGGTGGNEQFFGPGTRLTVL.

Turning to this clone: This same CDR3 is encoded by further DNA sequences in the sample. The V and J genes are TRBV27 and TRBJ2-3, with D unresolved. The germline CDR1 and CDR2 sequences are MNHEY and SMNVEV (reference sequence). V lost 3 bases to trimming and J lost 1 base, with 8 bases between them. CDR3 length equals 14 residues. This CDR3 reads CASSLARGTDTQYF. The CDR3 coding sequence is TGTGCCAGCAGTTTGGCCCGGGGCACAGATACGCAGTATTTT.

J is TRBJ2-1 and V is TRBV25-1; TRBD2 matches 8 bases. The CDR3 has 16 residues. V trimming: 4 bases; J trimming: 5 bases; junction bases outside the gene matches: 10. CDR1 and CDR2 (germline): MGHDK, SYGVNS. This CDR3 reads CASSVAGRVGDNEQFF. The CDR3 DNA reads as TGTGCCAGCAGTGTGGCCGGGAGGGTGGGAGACAATGAGCAGTTCTTC.

The chain recombines TRBV5-1 with TRBJ2-5; D call uncertain. CDR1 SGHRS and CDR2 YFSETQ come from the germline V gene. This CDR3 is 14 amino acids long. Trimming took off 5 bases at V and 5 bases at J, with 16 bases between the two ends. The CDR3 sequence: CASSPAIPEETQYF. The CDR3 DNA sequence: TGCGCCAGCAGTCCCGCCATCCCGGAGGAGACCCAGTACTTC. Based on the CDR3 plus reference TRBV5-1 and TRBJ2-5, the full variable domain is KAGVTQTPRYLIKTRGQQVTLSCSPISGHRSVSWYQQTPGQGLQFLFEYFSETQRNKGNFPGRFSGRQFSNSRSEMNVSTLELGDSALYLCASSPAIPEETQYFGPGTRLLVL.

The chain links TRBV9 to TRBJ1-2; D is undetermined. Germline CDR1 and CDR2: SGDLS and YYNGEE. Trimming left V 0 bases short and J 8 bases short, with 11 bases between. This CDR3 comprises 13 residues. The CDR3 region has the DNA TGTGCCAGCAGCGTAGTAACTAGCGGCGGCTACACCTTC. Protein sequence: CASSVVTSGGYTF.